Below, 21 T cell receptor beta chains from the same sample are listed, as sequenced in a study of human T cells and chemical hapten exposure. As the library was built, unique molecular identifiers were attached to individual cDNA molecules. TCRdb reprocessed the reads with MiXCR, giving one entry per CDR3 protein. The data hold 95,000 to 150,000 distinct CDR3 sequences, with more than 8.5% observed a single time. Total RNA was isolated from whole blood that had not been fractionated. The material sequenced was whole blood. The receptors originated from a human donor in good health. Some clones in this sample may be carry-over from other donors' samples.

This clonotype was counted a few times. This chain joins TRBV5-5 and TRBJ2-7; TRBD2 aligns across 13 bases. With V trimmed by 3 bases and J by 6 bases, 3 bases remained unmatched. This CDR3 is built from 14 residues. The germline V gene encodes CDR1 SGHKS and CDR2 YYEKEE (reference sequence). The CDR3 here is CASSSGLAGIEQYF. In DNA, the CDR3 is TGTGCCAGCAGCTCGGGACTAGCGGGAATCGAGCAGTACTTC.

This clonotype was observed a handful of times. The chain employs TRBV27 and TRBJ2-7; no clear D. The germline V gene has CDR1 MNHEY and CDR2 SMNVEV (reference sequence). The CDR3 has 14 amino acids. Trimming left V 5 bases short and J 1 base short, with 12 bases between. CDR3 DNA: TGTGCCAGCAGTCATCCCGCAGGTTCCTACGAGCAGTACTTC. This codes for CASSHPAGSYEQYF.

This clonotype has ten or more counts. This chain connects TRBV3-1 to TRBJ2-3, with TRBD2 as a possible D gene (5 bases). Per the germline V gene, CDR1 is LGHDT and CDR2 is YNNKEL (reference sequence). Trimming took off 0 bases at V and 5 bases at J, with 24 bases between the two ends. This CDR3 region has 19 residues. As DNA, the CDR3 is TGTGCCAGCAGCCAAGAGATTCCATGGACCAAGTCCCGGGGAGATACGCAGTATTTT. This encodes CASSQEIPWTKSRGDTQYF.

In its sample, this clonotype was seen a few times. J is TRBJ2-1 and V is TRBV28; 9 bases match TRBD2. This CDR3 has 15 residues. CDR1 MDHEN and CDR2 SYDVKM come from the germline V gene. Unmatched junction bases numbered 5, after V lost 2 bases and J lost 6 bases. The CDR3 sequence is CASSLTSGPGNEQFF. CDR3 nucleotides: TGTGCCAGCAGTTTAACTAGCGGGCCAGGCAATGAGCAGTTCTTC.

This clonotype has a count of ten or more. V is TRBV9 and J is TRBJ2-3; 10 bases line up with TRBD2. There are 16 residues in the CDR3. J was trimmed by 0 bases and V by 6 bases; bases with no gene match: 7. CDR1 SGDLS and CDR2 YYNGEE come from the germline V gene. The CDR3 loop is CASTSGGGTSTDTQYF. Written as DNA, the CDR3 is TGTGCCAGCACCAGCGGGGGGGGAACTAGCACAGATACGCAGTATTTT.

This clonotype was observed at least ten times. V and J are TRBV27 and TRBJ1-6; no reliable D call. Trimming left V 6 bases short and J 3 bases short, with 18 bases between. CDR3 length: 17 residues. The germline V gene has CDR1 MNHEY and CDR2 SMNVEV (reference sequence). The DNA of the CDR3 is TGTGCCAGCAGAAGGCAGACAACTCCCGACTATAATTCACCCCTCCACTTT. Translating gives CASRRQTTPDYNSPLHF.

The chain carries TRBV15 and TRBJ2-1, with 7 bases matching TRBD2. The length of the CDR3 is 15 residues. Germline lookup yields CDR1 LNHNV and CDR2 YYDKDF (reference sequence). The J segment lost 8 bases and the V segment lost 0 bases, leaving 7 bases of the junction unmatched. CDR3 nucleotide sequence: TGTGCCACCAGCAGAGATAGGACGGGGGGTGATGAGCAGTTCTTC. It is translated as CATSRDRTGGDEQFF.

The chain is built from TRBV19 and TRBJ2-2; no firm D call. The CDR3 has 15 amino acids. The germline gives CDR1 LNHDA, CDR2 SQIVND (reference sequence). Trimming left V 4 bases short and J 1 base short, with 10 bases between. CDR3 nucleotides: TGTGCCAGTAGTAAAGTCACGGGGAACACCGGGGAGCTGTTTTTT. Encoded protein: CASSKVTGNTGELFF.

V is TRBV2 and J is TRBJ2-1, with D possibly matching TRBD1 (6 bases). With 9 bases removed from V and 5 bases from J, the gap between germline ends came to 17 bases. This CDR3 is 14 amino acids long. From germline, CDR1 is SNHLY and CDR2 FYNNEI. CDR3 nucleotides: TGTGCCAGAGGGACCCAGGGGTGGGACAATGAGCAGTTCTTC. It encodes CARGTQGWDNEQFF.

This clonotype came up many times. This chain connects TRBV2 to TRBJ2-3, with D perhaps matching TRBD2 (7 bases). The CDR3 runs to 14 residues. Germline V lookup: CDR1 SNHLY, CDR2 FYNNEI. V lost 7 bases and J lost 3, with 14 bases in between. The CDR3 DNA reads as TGTGCCAGCATGGGGGGGGGGCCGACAGATACGCAGTATTTT. Amino acids: CASMGGGPTDTQYF.

This clonotype was seen only a few times. The V call is TRBV18, the J call TRBJ1-1; 9 bases agree with TRBD1. Per germline, CDR1 KGHSH and CDR2 LQKENI. The CDR3 spans 15 residues. With V trimmed by 3 bases and J by 4 bases, 6 bases remained unmatched. CDR3: CASSPTQQGATEAFF. CDR3 DNA sequence: TGTGCCAGCTCACCCACACAACAGGGGGCCACTGAAGCTTTCTTT.

There are a few counts of this clonotype. The chain carries TRBV29-1 and TRBJ2-7; 7 bases align to TRBD2. Germline CDR1 is SQVTM and CDR2 is ANQGSEA. Trimming took 7 bases from V and 0 from J; bases not matched to a gene: 3. The CDR3 sequence is 12 residues long. CDR3 amino acids: CSAREGSYEQYF. In DNA, the CDR3 is TGCAGCGCCAGGGAGGGCTCCTACGAGCAGTACTTC.

The rearrangement links TRBV11-2 to TRBJ1-5; 7 nucleotides line up with TRBD1. V lost 5 bases to trimming and J lost 6 bases; unmatched junction nucleotides: 13. Germline CDR1 SGHAT, CDR2 FQNNGV. The CDR3 covers 16 residues. CDR3 nucleotides: TGTGCCAGCAGCCCAAACCAGACAGGGTTCTTTCAGCCCCAGCATTTT. This gives the protein CASSPNQTGFFQPQHF.

The rearrangement uses TRBV10-3 and TRBJ2-7, with TRBD2 matching over 7 bases. The junction had 12 bases not matched to a gene; V was cut back by 7 bases and J by 6 bases. The CDR3 totals 14 residues. Germline values: CDR1 ENHRY, CDR2 SYGVKD. The CDR3 DNA sequence: TGTGCCATCAACCCCAGCGGGAATCTCCGCGAGCAGTACTTC. As protein: CAINPSGNLREQYF.

This clonotype was counted at least ten times. The chain employs TRBV12-3 or TRBV12-4 and TRBJ2-3; D possibly corresponds to TRBD2 (5 bases). Trimming cost V 5 bases and J 0 bases, with 9 bases left between them. There are 14 residues in the CDR3. Here the CDR3 reads CASSLAGSTDTQYF. As DNA, the CDR3 is TGTGCCAGCAGTCTGGCGGGTAGCACAGATACGCAGTATTTT.

The chain links TRBV5-5 to TRBJ2-1; the match to TRBD2 covers 13 bases. CDR1 SGHKS and CDR2 YYEKEE come from the germline V gene (reference sequence). J lost 2 bases, V lost 5 bases, and 1 base had no gene match. This CDR3 contains 15 residues. The CDR3 sequence is CASRLAGGPYNEQFF. In DNA, the CDR3 is TGTGCCAGCAGACTAGCGGGAGGGCCCTACAATGAGCAGTTCTTC.

The V call is TRBV29-1, the J call TRBJ2-4, with D perhaps matching TRBD1 (5 bases). V was trimmed by 1 base and J by 6 bases, leaving 16 bases between them. The length of the CDR3 is 15 residues. Germline CDR1 reads SQVTM; CDR2 reads ANQGSEA. The chain's CDR3 is CSVEGGSTATNIQYF. The CDR3 bases are TGCAGCGTTGAAGGAGGTTCGACAGCTACAAACATTCAGTACTTC. Filled out from reference TRBV29-1 and TRBJ2-4, the complete variable domain reads SAVISQKPSRDICQRGTSLTIQCQVDSQVTMMFWYRQQPGQSLTLIATANQGSEATYESGFVIDKFPISRPNLTFSTLTVSNMSPEDSSIYLCSVEGGSTATNIQYFGAGTRLSVL.

This clonotype was seen repeatedly, ten times or more. This rearrangement joins TRBV12-3 or TRBV12-4 to TRBJ1-6; D is uncertain. The CDR3 covers 12 residues. V was clipped by 3 bases and J by 6 bases, with 3 bases between them. The CDR3, as DNA: TGTGCCAGCAGTTTCGTTAATTCACCCCTCCACTTT. Translation: CASSFVNSPLHF.

This clonotype was detected a few times. The chain employs TRBV6-2 or TRBV6-3 and TRBJ2-7; 11 positions agree with TRBD1. The CDR3 is 14 residues long. CDR1 and CDR2 (germline): MNHEY, SVGEGT. V shed 5 bases and J 4 bases; nucleotides not matched to a gene: 4. CDR3 loop: CASSGRDRGYEQYF. CDR3 sequence (DNA): TGTGCCAGCAGTGGCCGGGACAGGGGGTACGAGCAGTACTTC.

This clonotype was seen only a few times. The chain carries TRBV12-3 or TRBV12-4 and TRBJ2-5; 8 bases are a match to TRBD2. V shed 3 bases, J shed 5 bases, and the junction held 2 bases outside the gene matches. CDR3 length equals 13 residues. For the CDR3, the DNA is TGTGCCAGCAGTTTCGGGGGGGCGGAGACCCAGTACTTC. The encoded protein is CASSFGGAETQYF.

This chain links TRBV7-2 with TRBJ2-3, with TRBD1 identical over 10 bases. Trimming at V came to 0 bases and at J to 1 base, leaving 4 bases not matched to a gene. CDR3 length: 17 amino acids. The V gene's germline CDR1 is SGHTA and CDR2 FQGNSA. CDR3 bases: TGTGCCAGCAGCTTAGCGCCGGGGACAGGGGGCACAGATACGCAGTATTTT. Its translation is CASSLAPGTGGTDTQYF.